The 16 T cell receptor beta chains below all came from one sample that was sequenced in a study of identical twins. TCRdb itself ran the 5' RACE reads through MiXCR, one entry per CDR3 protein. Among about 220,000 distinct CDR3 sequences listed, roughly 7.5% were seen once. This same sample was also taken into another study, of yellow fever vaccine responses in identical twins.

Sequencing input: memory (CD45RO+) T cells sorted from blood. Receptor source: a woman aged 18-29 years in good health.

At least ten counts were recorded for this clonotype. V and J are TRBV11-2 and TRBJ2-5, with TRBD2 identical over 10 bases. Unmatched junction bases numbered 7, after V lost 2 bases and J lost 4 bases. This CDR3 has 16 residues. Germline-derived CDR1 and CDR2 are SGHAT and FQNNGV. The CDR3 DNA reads TGTGCCAGCAGCTTAAGTTCTAGCGGGAGTGGAGAGACCCAGTACTTC. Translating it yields CASSLSSSGSGETQYF.

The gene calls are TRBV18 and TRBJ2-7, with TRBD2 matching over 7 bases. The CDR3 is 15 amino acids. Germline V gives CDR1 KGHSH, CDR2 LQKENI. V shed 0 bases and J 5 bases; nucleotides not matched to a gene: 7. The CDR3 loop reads CASSPPPGLIHEQYF. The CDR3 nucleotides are TGTGCCAGCTCACCACCCCCGGGACTAATCCACGAGCAGTACTTC.

The CDR3 DNA follows: TGTGCCAGCAGTGTGGGTAGCGGGGTCGACGAGCAGTACTTC. Protein: CASSVGSGVDEQYF. This sequence joins TRBV3-1 and TRBJ2-7, with TRBD2 identical over 8 bases. This CDR3 has 14 amino acids. Germline trimming cut 6 bases from V and 5 bases from J; bases unmatched to any gene: 9. Germline V lookup: CDR1 LGHDT, CDR2 YNNKEL (reference sequence).

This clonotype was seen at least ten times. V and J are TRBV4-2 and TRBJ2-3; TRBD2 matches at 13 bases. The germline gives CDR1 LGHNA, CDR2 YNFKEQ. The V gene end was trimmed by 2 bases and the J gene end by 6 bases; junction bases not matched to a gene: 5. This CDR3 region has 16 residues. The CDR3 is CASSQLTSGGSDTQYF. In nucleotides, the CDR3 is TGTGCCAGCAGCCAATTGACTAGCGGGGGGTCCGATACGCAGTATTTT.

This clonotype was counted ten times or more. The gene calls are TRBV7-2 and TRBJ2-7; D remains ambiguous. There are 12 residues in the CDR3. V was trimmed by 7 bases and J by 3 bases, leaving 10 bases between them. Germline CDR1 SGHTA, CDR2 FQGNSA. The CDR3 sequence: CASTEDFYEQYF. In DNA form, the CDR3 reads TGTGCCAGCACCGAGGATTTCTACGAGCAGTACTTC. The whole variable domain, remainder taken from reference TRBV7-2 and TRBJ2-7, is GAGVSQSPSNKVTEKGKDVELRCDPISGHTALYWYRQSLGQGLEFLIYFQGNSAPDKSGLPSDRFSAERTGGSVSTLTIQRTQQEDSAVYLCASTEDFYEQYFGPGTRLTVT.

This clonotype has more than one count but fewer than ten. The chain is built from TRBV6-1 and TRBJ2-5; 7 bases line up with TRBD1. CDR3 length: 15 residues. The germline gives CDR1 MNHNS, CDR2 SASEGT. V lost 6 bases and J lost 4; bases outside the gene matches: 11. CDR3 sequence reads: CASSRIRTGRETQYF. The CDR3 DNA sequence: TGTGCCAGCAGCCGAATCCGGACAGGACGAGAGACCCAGTACTTC.

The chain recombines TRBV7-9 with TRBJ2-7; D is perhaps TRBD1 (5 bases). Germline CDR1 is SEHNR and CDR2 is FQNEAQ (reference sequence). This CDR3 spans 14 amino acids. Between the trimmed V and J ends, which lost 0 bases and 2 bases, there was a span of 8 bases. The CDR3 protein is CASSLAQVPYEQYF. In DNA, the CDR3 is TGTGCCAGCAGCTTAGCACAGGTCCCCTACGAGCAGTACTTC.

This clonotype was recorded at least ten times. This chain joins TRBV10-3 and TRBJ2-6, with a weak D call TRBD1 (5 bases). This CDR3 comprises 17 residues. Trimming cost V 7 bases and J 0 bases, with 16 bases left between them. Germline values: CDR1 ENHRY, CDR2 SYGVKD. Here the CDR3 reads CAIKGKQEPSGANVLTF. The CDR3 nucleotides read TGTGCCATCAAAGGTAAACAGGAGCCCTCTGGGGCCAACGTCCTGACTTTC.

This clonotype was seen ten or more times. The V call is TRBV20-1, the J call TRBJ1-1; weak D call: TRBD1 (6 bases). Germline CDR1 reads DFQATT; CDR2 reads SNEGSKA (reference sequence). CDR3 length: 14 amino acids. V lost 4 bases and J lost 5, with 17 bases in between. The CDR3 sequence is CSAIEQGEGTEAFF. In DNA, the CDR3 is TGCAGTGCTATTGAACAGGGAGAAGGGACTGAAGCTTTCTTT.

In nucleotides, the CDR3 is TGTGCCAGCAGCATCGGGAGGGCGGGAGAGACCCAGTACTTC. This encodes CASSIGRAGETQYF. The chain links TRBV5-5 to TRBJ2-5; TRBD2 matches at 8 bases. Unmatched junction bases numbered 6, after V lost 4 bases and J lost 4 bases. Germline V gene data show CDR1 as SGHKS and CDR2 as YYEKEE (reference sequence). CDR3 size: 14 residues.

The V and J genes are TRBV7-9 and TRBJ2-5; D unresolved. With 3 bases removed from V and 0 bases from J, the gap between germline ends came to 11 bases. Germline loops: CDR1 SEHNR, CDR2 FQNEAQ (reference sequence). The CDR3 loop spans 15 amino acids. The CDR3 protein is CASSLGKRYQETQYF. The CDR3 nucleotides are TGTGCCAGCAGCTTGGGGAAAAGGTACCAAGAGACCCAGTACTTC.

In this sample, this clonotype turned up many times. In nucleotides, the CDR3 is TGTGCCAGTAGAGGGGGGGGAGAGACCCAGTACTTC. It translates to CASRGGGETQYF. The chain has TRBV3-1 and TRBJ2-5, with D perhaps TRBD2 (7 bases). Germline values: CDR1 LGHDT, CDR2 YNNKEL (reference sequence). The V end lost 9 bases, the J end lost 4 bases, and 12 bases lay between the germline ends. The CDR3 extends over 12 amino acids.

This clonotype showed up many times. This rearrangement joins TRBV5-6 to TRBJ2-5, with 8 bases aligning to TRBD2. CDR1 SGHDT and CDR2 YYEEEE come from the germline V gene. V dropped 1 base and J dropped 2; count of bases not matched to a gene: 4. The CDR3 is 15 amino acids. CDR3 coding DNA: TGTGCCAGCAGCTTGTTAGCGGGGAAACAAGAGACCCAGTACTTC. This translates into CASSLLAGKQETQYF.

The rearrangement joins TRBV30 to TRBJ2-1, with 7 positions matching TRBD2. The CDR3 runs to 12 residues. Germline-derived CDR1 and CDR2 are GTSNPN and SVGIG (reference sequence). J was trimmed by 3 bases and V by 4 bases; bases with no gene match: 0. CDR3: CAWTSGYNEQFF. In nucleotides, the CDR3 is TGTGCCTGGACTAGCGGCTACAATGAGCAGTTCTTC.

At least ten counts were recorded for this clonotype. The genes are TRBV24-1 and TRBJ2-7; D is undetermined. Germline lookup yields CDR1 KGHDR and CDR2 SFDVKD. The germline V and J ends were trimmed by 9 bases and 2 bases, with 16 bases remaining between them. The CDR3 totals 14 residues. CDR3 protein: CATHLGTETYEQYF. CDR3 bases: TGTGCCACCCACTTAGGTACAGAGACCTACGAGCAGTACTTC.

For the CDR3, the DNA is TGTGCCAGCAGTTACCCCGCGGCTAAGCCCGCCTACGAGCAGTACTTC. It translates to CASSYPAAKPAYEQYF. The rearrangement joins TRBV6-5 to TRBJ2-7; D is ambiguous. Trimming pared 2 bases from V and 2 bases from J, leaving 16 bases between. The germline V gene has CDR1 MNHEY and CDR2 SVGAGI. The CDR3 totals 16 residues.